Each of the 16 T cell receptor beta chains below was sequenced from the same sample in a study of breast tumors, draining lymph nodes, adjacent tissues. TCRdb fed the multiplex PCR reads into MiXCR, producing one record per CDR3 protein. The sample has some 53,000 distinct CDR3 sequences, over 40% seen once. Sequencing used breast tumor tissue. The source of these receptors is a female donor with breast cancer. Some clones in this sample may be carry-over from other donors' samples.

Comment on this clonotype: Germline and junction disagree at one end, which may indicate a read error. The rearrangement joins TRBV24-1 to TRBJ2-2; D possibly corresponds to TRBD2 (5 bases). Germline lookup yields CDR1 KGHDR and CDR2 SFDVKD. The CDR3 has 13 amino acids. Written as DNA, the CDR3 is TGTGTCACAAGTACAGATTTCACCGGGGAGCCGTTTTTT. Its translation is CVTSTDFTGEPFF.

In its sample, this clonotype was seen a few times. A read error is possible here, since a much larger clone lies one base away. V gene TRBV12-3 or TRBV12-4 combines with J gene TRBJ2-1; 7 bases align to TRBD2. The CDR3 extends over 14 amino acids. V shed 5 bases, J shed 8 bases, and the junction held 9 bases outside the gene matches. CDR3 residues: CASSDRDYNDEQFF. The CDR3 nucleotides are TGTGCCAGCAGTGACCGGGACTACAACGATGAGCAGTTCTTC.

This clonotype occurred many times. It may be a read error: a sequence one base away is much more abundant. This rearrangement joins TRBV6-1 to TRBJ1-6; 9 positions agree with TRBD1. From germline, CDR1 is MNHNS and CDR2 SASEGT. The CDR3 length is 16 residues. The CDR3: CASTRQGVAGNSPPHF. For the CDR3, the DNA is TGTGCCAGCACTCGACAGGGGGTGGCGGGTAATTCACCCCCCCACTTT.

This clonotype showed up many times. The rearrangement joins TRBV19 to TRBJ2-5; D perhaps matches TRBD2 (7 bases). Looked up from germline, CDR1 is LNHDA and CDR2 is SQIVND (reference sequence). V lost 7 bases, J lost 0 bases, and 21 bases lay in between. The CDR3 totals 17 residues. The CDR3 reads CASNRGASGQYQETQYF. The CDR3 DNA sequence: TGTGCCAGTAACCGGGGGGCTAGCGGACAGTACCAAGAGACCCAGTACTTC.

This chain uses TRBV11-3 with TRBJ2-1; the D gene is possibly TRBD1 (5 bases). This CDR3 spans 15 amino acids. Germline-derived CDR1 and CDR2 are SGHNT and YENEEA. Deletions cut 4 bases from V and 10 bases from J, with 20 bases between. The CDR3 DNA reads TGTGCCAGCAGCTCAGGTGGGGCAGCCTGGTACGAGCAGTTCTTC. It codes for CASSSGGAAWYEQFF.

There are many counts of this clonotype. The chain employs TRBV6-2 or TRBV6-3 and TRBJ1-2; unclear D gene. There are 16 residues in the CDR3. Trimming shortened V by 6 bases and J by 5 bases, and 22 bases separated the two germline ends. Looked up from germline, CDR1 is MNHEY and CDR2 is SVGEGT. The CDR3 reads CASSPILGDGVYGYTF. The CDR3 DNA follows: TGTGCCAGCAGCCCAATCTTGGGTGACGGAGTTTATGGCTACACCTTC.

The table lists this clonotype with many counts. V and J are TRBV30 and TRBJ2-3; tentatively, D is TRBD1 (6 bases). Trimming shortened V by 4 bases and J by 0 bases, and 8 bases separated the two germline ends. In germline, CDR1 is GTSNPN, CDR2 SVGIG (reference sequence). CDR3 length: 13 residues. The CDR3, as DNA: TGTGCCTGGAAACAGGGTAGCACAGATACGCAGTATTTT. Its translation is CAWKQGSTDTQYF.

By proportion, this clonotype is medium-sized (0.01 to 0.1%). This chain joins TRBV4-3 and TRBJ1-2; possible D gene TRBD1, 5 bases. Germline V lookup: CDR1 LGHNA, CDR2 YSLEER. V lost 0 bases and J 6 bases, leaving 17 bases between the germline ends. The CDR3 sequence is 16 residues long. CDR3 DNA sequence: TGCGCCAGCAGCCAAGATCGGAGGGGTTTTTATGATGGCTACACCTTC. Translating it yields CASSQDRRGFYDGYTF.

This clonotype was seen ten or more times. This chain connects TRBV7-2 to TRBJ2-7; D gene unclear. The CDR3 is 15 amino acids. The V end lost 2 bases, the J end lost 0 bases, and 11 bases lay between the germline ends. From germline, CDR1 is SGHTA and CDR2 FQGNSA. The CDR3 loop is CASSLSPGPSYEQYF. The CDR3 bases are TGTGCCAGCAGCTTATCGCCGGGCCCCTCCTACGAGCAGTACTTC.

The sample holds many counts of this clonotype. This CDR3 reads CASSLRLDRANGYTF. CDR3 in DNA: TGTGCCAGCAGTCTAAGACTCGACAGGGCTAACGGCTACACCTTC. The chain links TRBV27 to TRBJ1-2, with 7 bases identical to TRBD1. Germline assignment: CDR1 MNHEY and CDR2 SMNVEV (reference sequence). The CDR3 totals 15 residues. Germline trimming cut 5 bases from V and 8 bases from J; bases unmatched to any gene: 14.

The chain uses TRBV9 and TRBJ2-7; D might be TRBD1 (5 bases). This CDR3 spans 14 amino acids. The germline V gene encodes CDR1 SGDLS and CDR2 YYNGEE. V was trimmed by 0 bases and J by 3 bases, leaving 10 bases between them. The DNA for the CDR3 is TGTGCCAGCAGCGTAGGGGGCGATCTCTACGAGCAGTACTTC. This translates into CASSVGGDLYEQYF.

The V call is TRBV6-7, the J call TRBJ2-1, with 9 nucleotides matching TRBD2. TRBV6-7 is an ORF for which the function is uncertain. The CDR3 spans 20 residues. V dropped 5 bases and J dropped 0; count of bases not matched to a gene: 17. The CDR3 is CASSQRGLWGSGSSYNEQFF. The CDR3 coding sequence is TGTGCCAGCAGTCAGAGAGGGCTCTGGGGTAGCGGGAGCTCCTACAATGAGCAGTTCTTC.

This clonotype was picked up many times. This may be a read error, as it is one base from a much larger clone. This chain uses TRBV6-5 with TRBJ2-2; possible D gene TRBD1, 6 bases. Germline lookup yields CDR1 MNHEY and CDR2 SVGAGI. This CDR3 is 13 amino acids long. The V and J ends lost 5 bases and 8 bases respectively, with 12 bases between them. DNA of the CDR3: TGTGCCAGCAGTCACGATGGGACAGGGGAGCTGTTTTTT. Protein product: CASSHDGTGELFF.

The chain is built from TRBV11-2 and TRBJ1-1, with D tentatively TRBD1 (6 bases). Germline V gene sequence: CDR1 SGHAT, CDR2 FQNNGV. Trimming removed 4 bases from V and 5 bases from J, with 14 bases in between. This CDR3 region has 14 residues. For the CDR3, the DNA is TGTGCCAGCAGCTGGGGGGGCAGGGCTACTGAAGCTTTCTTT. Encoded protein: CASSWGGRATEAFF.

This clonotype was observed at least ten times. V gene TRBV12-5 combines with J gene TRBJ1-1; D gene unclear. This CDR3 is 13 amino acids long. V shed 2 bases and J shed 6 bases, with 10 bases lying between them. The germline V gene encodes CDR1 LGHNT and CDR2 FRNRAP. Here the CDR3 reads CASGLNPGAEAFF. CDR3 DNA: TGTGCTAGTGGTTTGAATCCGGGCGCTGAAGCTTTCTTT.

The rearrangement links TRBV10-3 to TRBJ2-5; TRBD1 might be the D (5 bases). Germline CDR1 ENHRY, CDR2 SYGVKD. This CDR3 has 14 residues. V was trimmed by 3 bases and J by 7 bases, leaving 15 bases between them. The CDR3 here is CAISDDSFRGTQYF. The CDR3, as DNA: TGTGCCATCAGTGATGACAGCTTTAGGGGGACCCAGTACTTC.